Listed here are 12 T cell receptor beta chains from one sample, sequenced in a study of early T cells in non-severe SARS-CoV-2 infection. From the 5' RACE reads, TCRdb called clonotypes with MiXCR, one entry per CDR3 protein. The repertoire holds tens of thousands of distinct CDR3 sequences, with 18% as singletons. Source: whole blood, taken at baseline. These receptors came from an adult who was a healthcare worker with PCR-confirmed SARS-CoV-2 infection or an uninfected control (not recorded which).

The V call is TRBV7-2, the J call TRBJ1-4, with 9 bases that match TRBD1. This CDR3 contains 17 residues. Germline V gene sequence: CDR1 SGHTA, CDR2 FQGNSA. With V trimmed by 5 bases and J by 2 bases, 9 bases remained unmatched. CDR3 region: CASSRGTGRLTNEKLFF. CDR3 nucleotides: TGTGCCAGCAGCCGCGGGACAGGGAGATTGACTAATGAAAAACTGTTTTTT.

This clonotype was counted between two and nine times. V is TRBV19 and J is TRBJ2-6; possibly TRBD2 for D (5 bases). The CDR3 extends over 14 amino acids. CDR1 and CDR2 (germline): LNHDA, SQIVND (reference sequence). V was clipped by 9 bases and J by 0 bases, with 9 bases between them. CDR3 DNA sequence: TGTGCCAGCCGTGAGGGCTCTGGGGCCAACGTCCTGACTTTC. Translation gives CASREGSGANVLTF.

In this sample, this clonotype turned up a few times. The gene calls are TRBV13 and TRBJ1-1; 7 nucleotides align to TRBD1. The CDR3 runs 14 residues. V was pared by 5 bases and J by 6 bases, with 9 bases of the junction left unmatched. Germline V CDR1 and CDR2: PRHDT, FYEKMQ (reference sequence). CDR3 coding DNA: TGTGCCAGCAGCAGAGGGGGCGCAGTGGCTGAAGCTTTCTTT. Protein: CASSRGGAVAEAFF.

The chain links TRBV10-1 to TRBJ2-2; D may be TRBD1 (5 bases). Looked up from germline, CDR1 is WNHNN and CDR2 is SYGVQD (reference sequence). This CDR3 is built from 13 residues. The ends were cut back, 7 bases at V and 4 bases at J, with 10 bases in the middle. The CDR3 sequence is CASMGQSTGELFF. The CDR3 DNA is TGCGCCAGCATGGGGCAGAGCACCGGGGAGCTGTTTTTT.

The V and J genes are TRBV6-5 and TRBJ2-5; either TRBD1 or TRBD2 may supply D (5 bases each). Looked up from germline, CDR1 is MNHEY and CDR2 is SVGAGI. V shed 2 bases and J shed 1 base, with 8 bases lying between them. This CDR3 is 14 amino acids long. CDR3 sequence (DNA): TGTGCCAGCAGTTACCGGGGCTCCCAAGAGACCCAGTACTTC. Residues: CASSYRGSQETQYF.

V usage is TRBV6-2 or TRBV6-3 and J usage is TRBJ2-2; D gene uncertain. The V gene lost 2 bases and the J gene lost 5 bases, with 15 bases spanning the gap. The CDR3 is made up of 16 amino acids. Germline V gene data show CDR1 as MNHEY and CDR2 as SVGEGT. For the CDR3, the DNA is TGTGCCAGCAGTTACCAAGGCGCGACCGAGACCGGGGAGCTGTTTTTT. Protein product: CASSYQGATETGELFF.

This clonotype was observed a handful of times. The V gene is TRBV5-1, the J gene TRBJ1-1, with TRBD1 as a possible D gene (5 bases). Germline CDR1 reads SGHRS; CDR2 reads YFSETQ. The CDR3 is made up of 14 amino acids. V lost 2 bases and J lost 2, with 10 bases in between. The CDR3 protein is CASSFGTENTEAFF. CDR3 DNA: TGCGCCAGCAGCTTCGGGACCGAAAACACTGAAGCTTTCTTT.

This chain links TRBV30 with TRBJ2-1, with D tentatively TRBD1 (6 bases). This CDR3 has 16 amino acids. Germline assignment: CDR1 GTSNPN and CDR2 SVGIG (reference sequence). V dropped 3 bases and J dropped 2 bases, with 17 bases sitting between them. The CDR3 sequence is CAWSLRRQEPYNEQFF. For the CDR3, the DNA is TGTGCCTGGAGCTTAAGGAGACAGGAGCCCTACAATGAGCAGTTCTTC.

This clonotype occurred a few times. The gene calls are TRBV28 and TRBJ2-7, with D possibly being TRBD1 (6 bases). This CDR3 contains 13 residues. CDR1 MDHEN and CDR2 SYDVKM come from the germline V gene. V lost 3 bases, J lost 6 bases, and 12 bases lay in between. The CDR3 protein is CASSLLGAGEQYF. CDR3 bases: TGTGCCAGCAGTTTGCTGGGGGCGGGCGAGCAGTACTTC.

This clonotype is medium-sized in the sample. This chain connects TRBV6-5 to TRBJ2-7, with 7 bases matching TRBD2. V dropped 8 bases and J dropped 2; count of bases not matched to a gene: 0. The CDR3 contains 11 residues. Germline V gene sequence: CDR1 MNHEY, CDR2 SVGAGI. In DNA form, the CDR3 reads TGTGCCAGCGGGGGGGCCTACGAGCAGTACTTC. Its translation: CASGGAYEQYF.

This sequence joins TRBV19 and TRBJ2-7; TRBD1 matches at 7 bases. The CDR3 sequence is 17 residues long. Trimming removed 4 bases from V and 3 bases from J; junction bases left unmatched: 15. Germline lookup yields CDR1 LNHDA and CDR2 SQIVND (reference sequence). The CDR3 coding sequence is TGTGCCAGTAGTAACCCTAGAGGGTTAACAGGGGTCTACGAGCAGTACTTC. Translating gives CASSNPRGLTGVYEQYF.

V usage is TRBV30 and J usage is TRBJ1-3, with a possible D match to TRBD1 (6 bases). Germline assignment: CDR1 GTSNPN and CDR2 SVGIG (reference sequence). Trimming removed 2 bases at V and 0 bases at J, with 14 bases between. The CDR3 is 16 amino acids. The CDR3 region is CAWSTGSHVSGNTIYF. CDR3 DNA sequence: TGTGCCTGGAGTACAGGGTCTCATGTCTCTGGAAACACCATATATTTT.